This T cell receptor beta chain was sequenced for a study of CD8+ T cells in alopecia areata. The wider study: Tofacitinib therapy lasting 6 to 18 months was followed by 6 months off drug.

The CDR3 is made up of 16 amino acids. Those with alopecia areata gave lesional scalp punch biopsies and peripheral blood. Findings and caveats of the study: Researchers reported that TCR sharing among patients proved less clear than in mice, possibly HLA-linked.

With regard to this clone: What it binds is not known.

Sequencing used cDNA as its template, made by extracting RNA and reverse transcribing it. The repertoire was sequenced with immunoSEQ multiplex PCR; TCRdb's copy has only in-frame clones and lacks some. The data show approximately 12,000 clones, with approximately 61% seen just once and more than 13% held by the top ten. The sequenced sample consisted of skin. The rearrangement links TRBV21-1 to TRBJ1-1. TRBV21-1 is a pseudogene. This TCR derives from a human donor with alopecia areata. The CDR3 sequence: CASSKVFGGGYTEAFF. The CDR3 DNA reads TGTGCCAGCAGCAAAGTTTTCGGGGGAGGCTACACTGAAGCTTTCTTT.